Given below is one T cell receptor (beta chain) in context. Its specificity is not known. These data belong to a study of T-cell memory formation after mild COVID-19. Study information: TCR clusters were mostly donor specific. Overall study results and limits: CD4+ contracting clones were mainly CM and EM; CD8+ ones, EMRA. Cross-reactive memory apparently joined, as some responding clones appeared in pre-infection memory.

TCRdb used MiXCR to reprocess the 5' RACE reads, holding one entry per CDR3 protein. The sample lists 200,000 to 250,000 distinct CDR3 sequences, 27% occurring once. V was cut by 1 base and J by 1 base, with 7 bases left in between. The CDR3 has 14 amino acids. Germline assignment: CDR1 SEHNR and CDR2 FQNEAQ (reference sequence). Sequenced input: PBMCs or a T cell subset sorted from them (not recorded which). This rearrangement joins TRBV7-9 to TRBJ1-1, with D hard to call. This sequence was found in an adult woman who had mild COVID-19 (a few samples of this study predate the infection). Cell type and time point are not known. CDR3 residues: CASSLGAQNTEAFF. The CDR3, as DNA: TGTGCCAGCAGCTTAGGGGCCCAGAACACTGAAGCTTTCTTT.